Below are 17 T cell receptor beta chains sequenced from a single sample in a study of cytomegalovirus exposure and HLA in healthy donors. PCR amplification relied on 60 Vbeta primers (plus 13 Jbeta primers). Using immunoSEQ multiplex PCR, the repertoire was profiled, and TCRdb retains in-frame clones only, with some absent. The specimen's table records roughly 100,000 clones. Sample: PBMCs. These TCRs come from a man in his forties in good health and CMV-seronegative.

J is TRBJ2-3 and V is TRBV27; 11 bases fit TRBD1. Germline V gene lookup returns CDR1 MNHEY and CDR2 SMNVEV (reference sequence). Unmatched junction bases numbered 12, after V lost 5 bases and J lost 2 bases. The CDR3 spans 18 residues. The CDR3 DNA is TGTGCCAGCAGTGCTACCCGGTGGACAGGGGGCCCCACAGATACGCAGTATTTT. It encodes CASSATRWTGGPTDTQYF.

This chain connects TRBV5-1 to TRBJ2-3; perhaps TRBD2 as D (5 bases). Trimming removed 6 bases from V and 2 bases from J, with 13 bases in between. The CDR3 covers 14 residues. From germline, CDR1 is SGHRS and CDR2 YFSETQ. The CDR3 loop reads CASNEGWDTDTQYF. The CDR3 region has the DNA TGCGCCAGCAATGAGGGATGGGACACAGATACGCAGTATTTT.

This rearrangement joins TRBV2 to TRBJ1-1; 7 bases are shared with TRBD1. The germline gives CDR1 SNHLY, CDR2 FYNNEI. The CDR3 is made up of 14 amino acids. V trimming: 7 bases; J trimming: 5 bases; junction bases outside the gene matches: 10. For the CDR3, the DNA is TGTGCCAGCATCGGGACAGTTCGTGATACTGAAGCTTTCTTT. Translated: CASIGTVRDTEAFF.

V gene TRBV9 combines with J gene TRBJ2-3; 10 bases map to TRBD2. This CDR3 is 16 amino acids long. V gave up 0 bases and J gave up 3 bases; unmatched junction bases: 4. Germline values: CDR1 SGDLS, CDR2 YYNGEE. The CDR3 DNA reads as TGTGCCAGCAGCGTAGGGCAGCGGGAGGGAACAGATACGCAGTATTTT. The encoded protein is CASSVGQREGTDTQYF. Based on the CDR3 plus reference TRBV9 and TRBJ2-3, the full variable domain is DSGVTQTPKHLITATGQRVTLRCSPRSGDLSVYWYQQSLDQGLQFLIQYYNGEERAKGNILERFSAQQFPDLHSELNLSSLELGDSALYFCASSVGQREGTDTQYFGPGTRLTVL.

The rearrangement links TRBV27 to TRBJ2-7, with 11 bases lining up with TRBD1. Germline V gene lookup returns CDR1 MNHEY and CDR2 SMNVEV (reference sequence). V was clipped by 4 bases and J by 4 bases; unmatched bases: 3. CDR3 length: 14 residues. The CDR3 sequence is CASSYGQGAYEQYF. In DNA, the CDR3 is TGTGCCAGCAGTTACGGACAGGGGGCGTACGAGCAGTACTTC.

The CDR3 loop is CASSEIVRGLTGNTIYF. The CDR3 DNA is TGTGCCAGCAGTGAAATTGTCAGGGGGCTCACTGGAAACACCATATATTTT. The V and J genes are TRBV6-1 and TRBJ1-3, with 8 positions matching TRBD1. The CDR3 loop spans 17 amino acids. V was pared by 2 bases and J by 2 bases, with 8 bases of the junction left unmatched. Germline CDR1 and CDR2: MNHNS and SASEGT.

V gene TRBV7-7 combines with J gene TRBJ2-1; the match to TRBD2 covers 8 bases. With V trimmed by 1 base and J by 6 bases, 8 bases remained unmatched. The CDR3 totals 16 residues. Germline-derived CDR1 and CDR2 are SSHAT and FNYEAQ (reference sequence). CDR3 region: CASSLVVGRALNEQFF. Here the CDR3 DNA reads TGTGCCAGCAGCTTAGTCGTCGGGAGGGCCCTCAATGAGCAGTTCTTC.

The chain has TRBV5-1 and TRBJ1-4; D is possibly TRBD1 (6 bases). The CDR3 runs 14 residues. From germline, CDR1 is SGHRS and CDR2 YFSETQ. Trimming removed 3 bases at V and 6 bases at J, with 12 bases between. For the CDR3, the DNA is TGCGCCAGCAGCTGGCAGGGGAGGGATGAAAAACTGTTTTTT. This translates into CASSWQGRDEKLFF.

The V and J genes are TRBV6-4 and TRBJ2-1, with 8 nucleotides matching TRBD2. After removal of 0 bases from V and 9 bases from J, the junction contained 1 base not matched to a gene. The CDR3 is 13 amino acids. The germline V gene has CDR1 MRHNA and CDR2 SNTAGT. CDR3 sequence: CASSDSREGEQFF. The CDR3 DNA reads as TGTGCCAGCAGTGACTCTCGGGAGGGTGAGCAGTTCTTC.

With respect to this clone: The germline gene is not matched at one end of the junction; a read error may be the cause. This sample also contains other DNA sequences that code for the same CDR3. The chain employs TRBV5-6 and TRBJ2-2; tentatively, D is TRBD1 (6 bases). This CDR3 has 15 residues. Germline CDR1 is SGHDT and CDR2 is YYEEEE. The CDR3 sequence is CASSLSQGLTGELFF. The CDR3, as DNA: TGCGCCAGCAGCTTGAGTCAGGGGTTGACCGGGGAGCTGTTTTTT.

The rearrangement links TRBV10-1 to TRBJ2-5; TRBD1 matches at 7 bases. The V segment lost 0 bases and the J segment 4 bases; nucleotides outside the gene matches: 5. The CDR3 runs to 15 residues. Germline values: CDR1 WNHNN, CDR2 SYGVQD (reference sequence). CDR3 nucleotides: TGCGCCAGCAGTGAGTCGGGAGCAGGGGGAGAGACCCAGTACTTC. Its translation: CASSESGAGGETQYF.

The chain recombines TRBV19 with TRBJ2-1, with 13 bases matching TRBD2. CDR3 length: 15 residues. Trimming took 5 bases from V and 9 from J; bases not matched to a gene: 7. Germline CDR1 reads LNHDA; CDR2 reads SQIVND (reference sequence). In DNA, the CDR3 is TGTGCCAGTAGTTATACTAGCGGGGGGGCCACTGAGCAGTTCTTC. This encodes CASSYTSGGATEQFF.

This rearrangement joins TRBV9 to TRBJ2-1; 10 nucleotides match TRBD1. J was trimmed by 7 bases and V by 0 bases; bases with no gene match: 1. This CDR3 has 14 amino acids. Germline assignment: CDR1 SGDLS and CDR2 YYNGEE. This CDR3 is CASSVAGQGNEQFF. CDR3 nucleotides: TGTGCCAGCAGCGTAGCGGGACAGGGGAATGAGCAGTTCTTC.

The J gene is TRBJ2-1, the V gene TRBV6-7, with 10 bases that match TRBD2. TRBV6-7 is labeled an ORF, and its function is uncertain. This CDR3 contains 19 residues. The trim removed 6 bases at V and 0 bases at J, leaving 14 bases unmatched. The CDR3 protein is CASRPTRGLAESSYNEQFF. In DNA, the CDR3 is TGTGCCAGCAGACCCACCCGTGGACTAGCGGAGAGCTCCTACAATGAGCAGTTCTTC.

The chain links TRBV6-6 to TRBJ1-4; 7 bases line up with TRBD1. Germline V gene lookup returns CDR1 MNHNY and CDR2 SVGAGI (reference sequence). With V trimmed by 4 bases and J by 5 bases, 4 bases remained unmatched. The CDR3 length is 14 residues. CDR3 loop: CASSSTGSNEKLFF. The CDR3 coding sequence is TGTGCCAGCAGTTCGACAGGGAGCAATGAAAAACTGTTTTTT.

The J gene is TRBJ1-2, the V gene TRBV5-8, with a weak D call TRBD1 (5 bases). The ends were cut back, 3 bases at V and 7 bases at J, with 10 bases in the middle. The length of the CDR3 is 12 residues. CDR1 and CDR2 (germline): SGHTS, YDEGEE. CDR3 in amino acids: CASSSSRVGYTF. For the CDR3, the DNA is TGTGCCAGCAGCTCCTCCAGGGTTGGCTACACCTTC.

This chain uses TRBV7-2 with TRBJ2-3; the match to TRBD2 covers 8 bases. The junction had 5 bases not matched to a gene; V was cut back by 1 base and J by 2 bases. This CDR3 comprises 16 residues. Germline CDR1 SGHTA, CDR2 FQGNSA. The CDR3 spells CASSLVGGRITDTQYF. As DNA, the CDR3 is TGTGCCAGCAGCTTAGTAGGCGGGAGGATCACAGATACGCAGTATTTT. The full variable domain, rest sourced from reference TRBV7-2 and TRBJ2-3, is GAGVSQSPSNKVTEKGKDVELRCDPISGHTALYWYRQSLGQGLEFLIYFQGNSAPDKSGLPSDRFSAERTGGSVSTLTIQRTQQEDSAVYLCASSLVGGRITDTQYFGPGTRLTVL.